In its sample, the clone carrying this T cell receptor beta chain was seen a few times. TCRdb re-called the RT-PCR reads through MiXCR, storing one row per CDR3 protein. The sample holds about 680,000 distinct CDR3 sequences, 11% to 15% seen once. Trimming took 2 bases from V and 3 from J, leaving 14 bases between them. The CDR3 runs to 14 residues. Per the germline V gene, CDR1 is DFQATT and CDR2 is SNEGSKA (reference sequence). The sample comprised memory CD4+ T cells from blood. The gene calls are TRBV20-1 and TRBJ2-7; a weak D match, TRBD2 (5 bases). The clonotype was recovered from a female donor in good health, serving as a healthy control. CDR3 region: CSARSGRGIYEQYF. DNA of the CDR3: TGCAGTGCTAGATCGGGCCGGGGAATCTACGAGCAGTACTTC.